The T cell receptor (beta chain) described here comes from a study of T cell repertoires in cytomegalovirus infection. Study-level background: Public TCR beta signatures marked donors with CMV infection and the matching HLA.

TCRdb analysed the reads with MiXCR anew, one entry per CDR3 protein. The sample consists of some 150,000 distinct CDR3 sequences, 5.5% to 7% of them appearing once. Study results and caveats: It was HLA-C-restricted CMV-specific TCR beta clonotypes that dominated the response ex vivo.

Many counts were recorded for this clonotype. Its target is unknown. Specimen: PBMCs. The source is a human donor in good health (CMV status not recorded). Some clones in this sample may be carry-over from other donors' samples.

The CDR3 DNA sequence: TGTGCCAGCAGCTTTGGGCGGCAGTACTTC. Amino acid sequence: CASSFGRQYF. V usage is TRBV7-2 and J usage is TRBJ2-7; unclear D gene. V shed 3 bases and J shed 9 bases, with 6 bases lying between them. The CDR3 sequence is 10 residues long. Germline CDR1 SGHTA, CDR2 FQGNSA. The full variable domain, its missing parts supplied by reference TRBV7-2 and TRBJ2-7, is GAGVSQSPSNKVTEKGKDVELRCDPISGHTALYWYRQSLGQGLEFLIYFQGNSAPDKSGLPSDRFSAERTGGSVSTLTIQRTQQEDSAVYLCASSFGRQYFGPGTRLTVT.